This entry concerns a single TCR beta chain. The entry originates in a study of T-cell memory formation after mild COVID-19. TCRdb processed the 5' RACE reads anew with MiXCR; each CDR3 protein has one entry. The top ten hold more than 20% of the sample, which has a few hundred thousand distinct CDR3 sequences, roughly a fifth seen once. The TCR was taken from a man aged 18-30 years who had mild COVID-19 (a few samples of this study predate the infection). Cell type and time point are not known. The sequenced sample was PBMCs or a T cell subset sorted from them (not recorded which).

The CDR3 DNA reads TGTGCCTGGAGTGTACATGGACGTGGCTACACCTTC. This translates into CAWSVHGRGYTF. The rearrangement links TRBV30 to TRBJ1-2; no clear D. The germline V and J ends were trimmed by 0 bases and 7 bases, with 9 bases remaining between them. Germline CDR1 reads GTSNPN; CDR2 reads SVGIG (reference sequence). CDR3 length equals 12 residues.